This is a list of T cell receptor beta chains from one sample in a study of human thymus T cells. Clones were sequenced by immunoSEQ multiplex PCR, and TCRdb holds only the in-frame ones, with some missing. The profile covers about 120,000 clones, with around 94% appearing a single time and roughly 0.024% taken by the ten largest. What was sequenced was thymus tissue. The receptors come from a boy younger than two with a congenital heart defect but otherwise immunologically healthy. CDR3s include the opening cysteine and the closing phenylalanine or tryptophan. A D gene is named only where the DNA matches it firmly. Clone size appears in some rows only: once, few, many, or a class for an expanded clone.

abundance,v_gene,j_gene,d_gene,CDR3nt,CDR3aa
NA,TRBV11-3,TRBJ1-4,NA,TGTGCCAGCAGCTTAGATCCGCGGGTAGCGGGTGAAAAACTGTTTTTT,CASSLDPRVAGEKLFF
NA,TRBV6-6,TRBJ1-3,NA,TGTGCCAGCAGTTACCCGGCCCTCTCTGGAAACACCATATATTTT,CASSYPALSGNTIYF
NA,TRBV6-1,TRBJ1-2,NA,TGTGCCAGCACTACCGAGGGACCCTCGTATGGCTACACCTTC,CASTTEGPSYGYTF
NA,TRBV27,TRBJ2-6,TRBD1,TGTGCCAGCAGTTCGCCCACAGGGGACTCTGGGGCCAACGTCCTGACTTTC,CASSSPTGDSGANVLTF
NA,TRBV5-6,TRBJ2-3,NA,TGTGCCAGCAACACCGGGGGACACCGTATACCGCAGTATTTT,CASNTGGHRIPQYF
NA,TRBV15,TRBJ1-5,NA,TGTGCCACCAGCACAACCTCAAGTGGGGGAGTCTTGGAGCCCCAGCATTTT,CATSTTSSGGVLEPQHF
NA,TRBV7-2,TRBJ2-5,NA,TGTGCCAGCAGCCCTGGGGGTGCGGAGACCCAGTACTTC,CASSPGGAETQYF
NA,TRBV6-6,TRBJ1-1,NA,TGTGCCAGCACTCTCCGGGACCGTGCCTTCTTT,CASTLRDRAFF
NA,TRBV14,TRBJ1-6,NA,TGTGCCAGCAGCCAAGATACAGGGCAGGAGAATAATTCACCCCTCCACTTT,CASSQDTGQENNSPLHF
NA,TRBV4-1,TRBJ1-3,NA,TGCGCCAGCAGCCAAAAAATCGGAAACACCATATATTTT,CASSQKIGNTIYF
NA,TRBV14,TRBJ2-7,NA,TGTGCCAGCAGCCAGAAAGGGGAATCCCTTGATTTCTCACAGTGGATATCCTACGAGCAGTACTTC,CASSQKGESLDFSQWISYEQYF
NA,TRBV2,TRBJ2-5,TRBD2,TGTGCCAGCACCGGGGGGGGGACCCAGTACTTC,CASTGGGTQYF
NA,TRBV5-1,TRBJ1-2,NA,TGCGCCAGCAGCCTCGCATGGACAGAGGCTAACTATGGCTACACCTTC,CASSLAWTEANYGYTF
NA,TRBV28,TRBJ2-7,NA,TGTGCCAGCAGTGGGCAGGGGAGGTACGAGCAGTACTTC,CASSGQGRYEQYF
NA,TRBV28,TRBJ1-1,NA,TGTGCCAGCAGGCGGCTTTTAAGGGCGGAAGAAGCTTTCTTT,CASRRLLRAEEAFF
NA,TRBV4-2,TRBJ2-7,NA,TGTGCCAGCAGCCCTTGGGACGGCGAGCAGTACTTC,CASSPWDGEQYF
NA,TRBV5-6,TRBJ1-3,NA,TGTGCCAGCAGCTTCGCCTCCCGCGGGCGAAACACCATATATTTT,CASSFASRGRNTIYF
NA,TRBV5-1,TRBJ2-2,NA,TGCGCCAGCAGCTTCAACAGGGAGGGCACCGGGGAGCTGTTTTTT,CASSFNREGTGELFF
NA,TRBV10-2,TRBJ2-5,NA,TGCGCCAGCAGTGCCCCGGGCAAGTGTACCGTGGGGACCCAGTACTTC,CASSAPGKCTVGTQYF
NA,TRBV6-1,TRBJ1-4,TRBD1,TGTGCCTCTCTCGGACAGGGAAAACTGTTTTTT,CASLGQGKLFF
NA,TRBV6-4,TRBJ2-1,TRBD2,TGTGCCAGCAGCACGGAGCGGGGGAGCTCCTACAATGAGCAGTTCTTC,CASSTERGSSYNEQFF
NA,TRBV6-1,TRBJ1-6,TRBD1,TGTGCCAGCAGTGAAAGAGGGGGCGAACAAAAACTTCGCTCACCCCTCCACTTT,CASSERGGEQKLRSPLHF
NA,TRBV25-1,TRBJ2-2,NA,TGTGCCAGCAGTGATCCAGACAGTTCGAACACCGGGGAGCTGTTTTTT,CASSDPDSSNTGELFF
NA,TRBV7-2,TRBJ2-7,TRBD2,TGTGCCAGCAGCCCCGGGACTAGCGGTAGCTCCTACGAGCAGTACTTC,CASSPGTSGSSYEQYF
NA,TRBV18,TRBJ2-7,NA,TGTGCCAGCTCACCAATCGACAACAGGTTCTCCTACGAGCAGTACTTC,CASSPIDNRFSYEQYF
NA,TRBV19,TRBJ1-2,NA,TGTGCCAGTAGTACTGGGAGGTTTTCGGCGCGCTACACCTTC,CASSTGRFSARYTF
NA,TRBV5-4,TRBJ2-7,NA,TGTGCCAGCAGCTCCAGGGTACCCTACGAGCAGTACTTC,CASSSRVPYEQYF
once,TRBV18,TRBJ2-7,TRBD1,TGTGCCAGCTCACCAAGGGGGCGCCCCTCCTACGAGCAGTACTTC,CASSPRGRPSYEQYF
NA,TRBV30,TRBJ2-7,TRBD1,TGTGCCTCCCATACGACGGGACAGGGGGGCCACGAGCAGTACTTC,CASHTTGQGGHEQYF
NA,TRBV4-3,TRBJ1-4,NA,TGCGCCAGCAGTCCCACAGGGATCCGAGAAAAACTGTTTTTT,CASSPTGIREKLFF
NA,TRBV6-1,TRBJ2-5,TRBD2,TGTGCCTCCCAGGGACTAGCGGGGGGAGAGACCCAGTACTTC,CASQGLAGGETQYF
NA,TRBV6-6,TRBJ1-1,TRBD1,TGTGCCAGCAGCGCACCGGGACAGGGAAGGCCTGAAGCTTTCTTT,CASSAPGQGRPEAFF
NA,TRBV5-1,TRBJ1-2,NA,TGCGCCAGCAGCTCCCGGACAGACTCAGACTTATATGGCTACACCTTC,CASSSRTDSDLYGYTF
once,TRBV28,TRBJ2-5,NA,TGTGCCAGCAGTACCGGGACTGCTATAAGCCTAGCCCAAGAGACCCAGTACTTC,CASSTGTAISLAQETQYF
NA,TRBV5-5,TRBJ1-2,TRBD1,TGTGCCAGCAGCTTGGGGCAGGGGGCGCGAGGCTACACCTTC,CASSLGQGARGYTF
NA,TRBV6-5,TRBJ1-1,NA,TGTGCCAGCAGTTACATTAGGTGGGGAGGCTTT,CASSYIRWGGF
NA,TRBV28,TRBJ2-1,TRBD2,TGTGCCAGCAGGAACCCCCCTAGCGGGGCCCACCGGGGGCAGTTCTTC,CASRNPPSGAHRGQFF
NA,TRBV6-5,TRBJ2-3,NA,TGTGCCAGTGGGGCCCCGGATACCACAGATACGCAGTATTTT,CASGAPDTTDTQYF
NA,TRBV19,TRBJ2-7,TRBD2,TGTGCCACCGTAGGGGCGGGGGACGAGCAGTACTTC,CATVGAGDEQYF
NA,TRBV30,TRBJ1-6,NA,TGTGCCTGGAGTGTAAGGAGCTCCTATAATTCACCCCTCCACTTT,CAWSVRSSYNSPLHF
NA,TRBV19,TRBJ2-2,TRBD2,TGTGCCAGTAGCCTGCCGGGACTAGTCAACCTCGGGGAGCTGTTTTTT,CASSLPGLVNLGELFF
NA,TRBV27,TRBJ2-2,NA,TGTGCCAGCAGGAACCGTACCGGGGAGCTGTTTTTT,CASRNRTGELFF
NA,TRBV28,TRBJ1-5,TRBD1,TGTGCCAGCAGTTTAGACAGGGGAAGGGGTCAGCCCCAGCATTTT,CASSLDRGRGQPQHF
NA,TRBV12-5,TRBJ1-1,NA,TGTGCTAGTGGTTTGGTACGCAACCGGACGGCGAACACTGAAGCTTTCTTT,CASGLVRNRTANTEAFF
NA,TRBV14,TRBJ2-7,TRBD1,TGTGCCAGCAGCTCCGGACAGGGCCCTACCTACGAGCAGTACTTC,CASSSGQGPTYEQYF
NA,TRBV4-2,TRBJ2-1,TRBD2,TGTGCCAGCAGCCAAGAAGGCCGGGGGGGCGGTTTCAATGAGCAGTTCTTC,CASSQEGRGGGFNEQFF
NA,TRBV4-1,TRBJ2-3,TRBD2,TGCGCCAGCAGCCCAGAACCGGGACTAGCGGGGGGGAGCACAGATACGCAGTATTTT,CASSPEPGLAGGSTDTQYF
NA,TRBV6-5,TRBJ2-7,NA,TGTGCCAGCAGTTACGGGACACACTACGAGCAGTACTTC,CASSYGTHYEQYF
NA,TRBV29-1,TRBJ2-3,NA,TGCAGCGTTGGGTTAGGGCAGGGCACAGATACGCAGTATTTT,CSVGLGQGTDTQYF
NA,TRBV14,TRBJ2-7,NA,TGTGCCAGCAGCCATTCCCTAAGCTACGAGCAGTACTTC,CASSHSLSYEQYF
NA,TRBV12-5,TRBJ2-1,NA,TGTGCTAGTGGTTTTACGCCCCGAGACACCAAGATAAACAATGAGCAGTTCTTC,CASGFTPRDTKINNEQFF
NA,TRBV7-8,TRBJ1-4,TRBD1,TGTGCCAGCAGACAGGGGGCCGATGAAAAACTGTTTTTT,CASRQGADEKLFF
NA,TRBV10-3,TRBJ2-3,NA,TGTGCCATCAGTGATTGGAGCTGGGGAGATACGCAGTATTTT,CAISDWSWGDTQYF
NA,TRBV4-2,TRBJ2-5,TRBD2,TGTGCCAGCAGCCAAGATAACGGGACTAAAGAGACCCAGTACTTC,CASSQDNGTKETQYF
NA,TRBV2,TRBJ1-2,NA,TGTGCCAGCACTCAAAGGGGAAATCAGATGACGATGGGCTACACCTTC,CASTQRGNQMTMGYTF
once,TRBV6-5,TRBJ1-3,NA,TGTGCCAGCAGCTCAGGGGTTGCTGGAAACACCATATATTTT,CASSSGVAGNTIYF
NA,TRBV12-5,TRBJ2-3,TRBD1,TGTGCTAGTGGACAGGGGGGAGATACGCAGTATTTT,CASGQGGDTQYF
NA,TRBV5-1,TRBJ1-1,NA,TGCGCCAGCAGCTTGGCCAACGGACTCAACACTGAAGCTTTCTTT,CASSLANGLNTEAFF
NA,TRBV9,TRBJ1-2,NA,TGTGCCAGCAGCGGCCCGGGGGACGCCGGGGGAGGCTATGGCTACACCTTC,CASSGPGDAGGGYGYTF
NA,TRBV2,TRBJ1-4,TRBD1,TGTGCCAGCAGTGGTACCGGGACAGGGGCCTTAACTAATGAAAAACTGTTTTTT,CASSGTGTGALTNEKLFF